Each of the 23 T cell receptor beta chains below was sequenced from the same sample in a study of CD8 T cells in ankylosing spondylitis (dated by TCRdb to about 2017). What the work shows at the level of the full study, not this receptor alone: Blood from ankylosing spondylitis patients appeared to be characterized by a TCR beta motif composed of about 8 highly homologous amino acid variants.

Library construction relied on 5' RACE. The run used an Illumina HiSeq 2500. TCRdb cleaned the public reads at Q25 with fastp, built clones with MiXCR and kept in-frame beta chains. Under each unique CDR3 protein, matching rows form one entry showing the most common genes and DNA. This sample has more than 600,000 distinct CDR3 sequences in its table, and about 20% of those were observed once. Over 15% of the sample comes from the top ten. What these receptors recognize is not known. Sequenced: blood, either unsorted or a sorted T cell fraction (not recorded which). The receptors were sampled from a male donor with ankylosing spondylitis.

The sample holds a few counts of this clonotype. V is TRBV11-1 and J is TRBJ1-6; 8 bases map to TRBD1. The CDR3 totals 19 residues. Germline CDR1 reads SGHAT; CDR2 reads FQDESV (reference sequence). The V segment lost 4 bases and the J segment 1 base; nucleotides outside the gene matches: 12. The CDR3 DNA follows: TGTGCCAGCAGCTCTTATTCAGGACAGGGACTGTCCTATAATTCACCCCTCCACTTT. Its protein product is CASSSYSGQGLSYNSPLHF.

A few counts support this clonotype. The chain links TRBV6-1 to TRBJ1-5; no firm D call. The CDR3 is made up of 13 amino acids. Trimming removed 1 base from V and 6 bases from J, with 7 bases in between. CDR1 is MNHNS and CDR2 is SASEGT in the germline V gene. CDR3 sequence: CASSEGIGQPQHF. CDR3 DNA sequence: TGTGCCAGCAGTGAAGGAATAGGTCAGCCCCAGCATTTT.

This clonotype appeared many times. The chain employs TRBV15 and TRBJ2-4; no firm D call. Trimming took off 1 base at V and 0 bases at J, with 7 bases between the two ends. Germline CDR1 and CDR2: LNHNV and YYDKDF (reference sequence). The CDR3 covers 15 residues. As DNA, the CDR3 is TGTGCCACCAGCAGAGCTATTCTAGCCAAAAACATTCAGTACTTC. This sequence encodes CATSRAILAKNIQYF. Full variable domain (remainder filled in from reference TRBV15 and TRBJ2-4): DAMVIQNPRYQVTQFGKPVTLSCSQTLNHNVMYWYQQKSSQAPKLLFHYYDKDFNNEADTPDNFQSRRPNTSFCFLDIRSPGLGDTAMYLCATSRAILAKNIQYFGAGTRLSVL.

Note on this clonotype: Germline and junction disagree at one end, which may indicate a read error. This chain joins TRBV2 and TRBJ2-7, with 7 bases identical to TRBD1. CDR3 length: 12 residues. The V gene's germline CDR1 is SNHLY and CDR2 FYNNEI. The CDR3 DNA is TGTGCCAGCAGTGAAAATTTGGACAGGCTAAGCTTC. Amino acids: CASSENLDRLSF.

There are a few counts of this clonotype. The J gene is TRBJ2-4, the V gene TRBV6-1, with 12 bases identical to TRBD1. The V segment lost 6 bases and the J segment 15 bases; nucleotides outside the gene matches: 12. Germline loops: CDR1 MNHNS, CDR2 SASEGT. The CDR3 extends over 14 amino acids. CDR3 residues: CASSTGTGGEVWYF. For the CDR3, the DNA is TGTGCCAGCAGCACCGGGACAGGGGGCGAGGTTTGGTACTTC.

This clonotype occurred a few times. The V and J genes are TRBV12-3 or TRBV12-4 and TRBJ2-7; 13 bases line up with TRBD2. V shed 0 bases and J 1 base; nucleotides not matched to a gene: 3. This CDR3 spans 17 amino acids. The CDR3 here is CASSLAPTSGRSYEQYF. The CDR3 DNA is TGTGCCAGCAGTTTAGCCCCGACTAGCGGGAGGTCCTACGAGCAGTACTTC.

The genes are TRBV20-1 and TRBJ1-6; possible D gene TRBD1, 5 bases. The V gene's germline CDR1 is DFQATT and CDR2 SNEGSKA (reference sequence). The CDR3 loop spans 15 amino acids. V lost 0 bases and J lost 6, with 12 bases in between. CDR3 nucleotides: TGCAGTGCTAGAGATTGGCGGCAGGGTAATTCACCCCTCCACTTT. Residues: CSARDWRQGNSPLHF.

The chain employs TRBV9 and TRBJ1-1, with no clear D. Trimming removed 0 bases at V and 10 bases at J, with 13 bases between. Germline CDR1 is SGDLS and CDR2 is YYNGEE. This CDR3 has 13 amino acids. The DNA of the CDR3 is TGTGCCAGCAGCGTAGGAGAGGGTCGGAGAGCTTTCTTT. Its protein is CASSVGEGRRAFF.

This clonotype was seen a handful of times. CDR3 nucleotide sequence: TGTGCCAGCAGTTACCGTTCGGGCGCGCAGTACTTC. Its translation is CASSYRSGAQYF. The V gene is TRBV6-2 or TRBV6-3, the J gene TRBJ2-7; the D is unclear. Trimming stripped 2 bases from V and 9 bases from J, with 11 bases between. The CDR3 runs 12 residues. In germline, CDR1 is MNHEY, CDR2 SVGEGT.

The CDR3 is CASTRTSGRRETQYF. The CDR3 DNA follows: TGTGCCAGCACCCGGACTAGCGGGAGGAGAGAGACCCAGTACTTC. The chain uses TRBV12-3 or TRBV12-4 and TRBJ2-5; 14 nucleotides match TRBD2. The CDR3 consists of 15 residues. Unmatched junction bases numbered 5, after V lost 7 bases and J lost 4 bases.

This clonotype occurred a few times. The V and J genes are TRBV12-3 or TRBV12-4 and TRBJ2-7; 8 bases are a match to TRBD2. CDR3 size: 14 residues. The V gene end was trimmed by 5 bases and the J gene end by 3 bases; junction bases not matched to a gene: 6. CDR3: CASSAGLGYYEQYF. In DNA, the CDR3 is TGTGCCAGCAGTGCGGGACTAGGCTACTACGAGCAGTACTTC.

This sequence joins TRBV5-1 and TRBJ1-1, with D unresolved. V was shortened by 4 bases and J by 7 bases, with 11 bases between the two germline ends. The CDR3 runs 12 residues. The germline V gene has CDR1 SGHRS and CDR2 YFSETQ. Written as DNA, the CDR3 is TGCGCCAGCAGCCCCGGACGTCTTGAAGCTTTCTTT. This encodes CASSPGRLEAFF.

This clonotype was detected a few times. The gene calls are TRBV5-1 and TRBJ2-5; D may be TRBD2 (6 bases). The CDR3 runs to 16 residues. Germline V gene data show CDR1 as SGHRS and CDR2 as YFSETQ. V lost 0 bases and J 1 base, leaving 13 bases between the germline ends. The CDR3 bases are TGCGCCAGCAGCTTGGCTGGCGGGGACCGCCAAGAGACCCAGTACTTC. Translating it yields CASSLAGGDRQETQYF.

CDR3 region: CASSVAPSSYEQYF. The CDR3 DNA is TGTGCCAGCAGCGTAGCTCCTAGCTCCTACGAGCAGTACTTC. The chain combines TRBV9 with TRBJ2-7; D gene ambiguous. Germline-derived CDR1 and CDR2 are SGDLS and YYNGEE. This CDR3 is built from 14 residues. With 0 bases removed from V and 0 bases from J, the gap between germline ends came to 7 bases. The variable domain in full, completed from reference TRBV9 and TRBJ2-7, reads DSGVTQTPKHLITATGQRVTLRCSPRSGDLSVYWYQQSLDQGLQFLIQYYNGEERAKGNILERFSAQQFPDLHSELNLSSLELGDSALYFCASSVAPSSYEQYFGPGTRLTVT.

The chain employs TRBV7-6 and TRBJ2-7; D gene ambiguous. Germline CDR1 reads SGHVS; CDR2 reads FNYEAQ. CDR3 length equals 13 residues. The ends were cut back, 5 bases at V and 9 bases at J, with 17 bases in the middle. In nucleotides, the CDR3 is TGTGCCAGCAGCCCTACTCCCTACGATGGGCAGTACTTC. Residues: CASSPTPYDGQYF.

The V gene is TRBV7-6, the J gene TRBJ2-3; D is possibly TRBD1 (5 bases). The CDR3 consists of 17 residues. V gave up 1 base and J gave up 0 bases, with 14 bases separating them. Germline CDR1 and CDR2: SGHVS and FNYEAQ. The chain's CDR3 is CASSLGRARTSTDTQYF. The CDR3 nucleotides read TGTGCCAGCAGCTTAGGCAGGGCTAGAACTAGCACAGATACGCAGTATTTT.

The rearrangement uses TRBV20-1 and TRBJ2-5; D is unclear. V was trimmed by 6 bases and J by 4 bases, leaving 15 bases between them. The CDR3 is made up of 13 amino acids. CDR1 and CDR2 (germline): DFQATT, SNEGSKA (reference sequence). CDR3 region: CSAAFSSGETQYF. The DNA of the CDR3 is TGCAGTGCCGCATTTAGCTCGGGAGAGACCCAGTACTTC.

This clonotype was counted between two and nine times. The gene calls are TRBV27 and TRBJ2-2, with TRBD2 matching over 9 bases. The V segment lost 3 bases and the J segment 5 bases; nucleotides outside the gene matches: 4. Germline V lookup: CDR1 MNHEY, CDR2 SMNVEV (reference sequence). CDR3 length: 15 amino acids. CDR3 in amino acids: CASSFDSGRTGELFF. In DNA form, the CDR3 reads TGTGCCAGCAGTTTTGATAGCGGGAGAACCGGGGAGCTGTTTTTT.

J is TRBJ2-7 and V is TRBV20-1; D remains unclear. The germline V gene encodes CDR1 DFQATT and CDR2 SNEGSKA (reference sequence). V dropped 2 bases and J dropped 2 bases, with 13 bases sitting between them. CDR3 size: 14 residues. CDR3: CSARIGHGAYEQYF. The CDR3 DNA follows: TGCAGTGCTAGAATCGGCCATGGGGCCTACGAGCAGTACTTC.

The chain is built from TRBV10-2 and TRBJ2-7, with 9 positions matching TRBD2. J gave up 2 bases and V 3 bases, and 8 bases lay outside the gene matches. The CDR3 has 16 amino acids. CDR1 and CDR2 (germline): WSHSY, SAAADI. The CDR3: CASSDLLAGVPYEQYF. Written as DNA, the CDR3 is TGCGCCAGCAGTGATCTACTAGCGGGCGTACCCTACGAGCAGTACTTC.

The sample holds a few counts of this clonotype. A single base separates this from a much larger clone, so it may be a read error. The chain carries TRBV12-3 or TRBV12-4 and TRBJ1-1, with D tentatively TRBD1 (6 bases). The V and J ends lost 5 bases and 4 bases respectively, with 11 bases between them. The CDR3 runs 13 residues. The CDR3: CASSRQVGTEAFF. The CDR3 nucleotides are TGTGCCAGCAGTCGACAGGTGGGCACTGAAGCTTTCTTT.

This clonotype was seen a handful of times. This chain links TRBV5-8 with TRBJ2-7, with 7 bases identical to TRBD2. CDR3 length: 14 amino acids. Germline trimming cut 5 bases from V and 2 bases from J; bases unmatched to any gene: 7. From germline, CDR1 is SGHTS and CDR2 YDEGEE. The CDR3 protein is CASRSLAATYEQYF. DNA for the CDR3: TGTGCCAGCAGGTCCCTAGCGGCGACCTACGAGCAGTACTTC.

The J gene is TRBJ2-5, the V gene TRBV11-2; 10 nucleotides align to TRBD2. CDR3 length: 19 amino acids. CDR1 and CDR2 from the germline V gene are SGHAT and FQNNGV. V lost 5 bases to trimming and J lost 2 bases; unmatched junction nucleotides: 17. The CDR3 reads CASSRILFLSGRAQETQYF. The CDR3 nucleotides are TGTGCCAGCAGCCGCATTCTCTTCTTGAGCGGGAGGGCACAAGAGACCCAGTACTTC.